This T cell receptor (beta chain) was identified in a study of blood T cell repertoires in COVID-19. Some clones are missing from TCRdb's copy, which holds only in-frame ones; the method was immunoSEQ multiplex PCR. Here the sample spans 130,000 to 150,000 clones, approximately 82% being singletons. CDR3 length: 12 amino acids. The V end lost 9 bases, the J end lost 4 bases, and 11 bases lay between the germline ends. Germline CDR1 reads KGHDR; CDR2 reads SFDVKD. This chain joins TRBV24-1 and TRBJ2-5; tentatively, D is TRBD2 (6 bases). What was sequenced was peripheral blood. This receptor was obtained from a man between 60 and 75 years old with active or convalescent COVID-19. The CDR3: CATGPGGETQYF. The CDR3 DNA reads TGTGCCACCGGACCCGGGGGAGAGACCCAGTACTTC.